This TCR beta chain comes out of a study of breast tumors, draining lymph nodes, adjacent tissues. A remark on this clonotype: The antigen is unknown. A read error may produce the germline difference seen at one junction end.

TCRdb processed the multiplex PCR reads anew with MiXCR; each CDR3 protein has one entry. The sample lists fewer than 250,000 distinct CDR3 sequences; approximately 29% were seen once. The CDR3 is 14 residues long. Germline CDR1 SNHLY, CDR2 FYNNEI. Study-wide points: Compared with basal-like, luminal-like tumors shared significantly more repertoire with nontumor tissue. Tumor TCR diversity was below lymph nodes but above nontumor tissue. The lymph node origin of tumor T cells was framed as consistent with a hypothesis, not demonstrated.

Axillary draining lymph nodes of breast cancer patients supplied the node samples. The chain carries TRBV2 and TRBJ2-2; 8 positions match TRBD2. The receptor was derived from a female donor with breast cancer. Some clones in this sample may be carry-over from other donors' samples. Input material: axillary lymph node tissue. The CDR3 is CASSQTSAVGELSF. Written as DNA, the CDR3 is TGTGCCAGCAGTCAGACTAGCGCGGTCGGGGAGCTGTCTTTT.